This TCR beta chain was documented in a study of T cell repertoires in cytomegalovirus infection (dated by TCRdb to about 2019). With regard to the full study: Because public TCR beta signatures pointed to carriage of CMV infection together with the matching HLA type, the HLA type of each donor mattered for the analysis.

Details on this clonotype: Its antigen is unknown. Base qualities were left out, and no much larger clone turns up one base away.

Paper-wide results and their limitations: Carriers of CMV infection plus the relevant HLA type were discriminated by the cumulative frequency of public TCR beta family members in the study cohort and in an independent roughly 350-donor cohort. The ex vivo response was dominated by HLA-C-restricted CMV-specific TCR beta clonotypes, and the single most frequent clonotype in two of eight donors was supplied by these HLA-C-restricted clonotypes.

From the germline V gene, CDR1 is SNHLY and CDR2 is FYNNEI. The V and J ends are trimmed by 1 base and 7 bases, leaving 14 bases between them. Spanning cysteine to phenylalanine, the CDR3 consists of 16 amino acids. Solely the CDR3 DNA is kept, with 48 bases framed from the first base. The listed sequencing device is Illumina HiSeq 1500. TCRdb applied fastp at Q25 and MiXCR to the public reads, then kept only in-frame beta chains. Identical CDR3 proteins give one entry, which carries the most common genes and DNA. The sample records about 490,000 distinct CDR3 sequences, about 11% of which are singletons. Of the sample, 9.5% to 13% falls within the top ten clones.

The receptor was derived from a human donor in good health (CMV status not recorded). Some clones in this sample may be carry-over from other donors' samples. The sequencing input was PBMCs. The chain links TRBV2 with TRBJ1-6, with a tentative D gene TRBD1 over 5 matching bases. The CDR3 protein sequence reads: CASSEDAGLENSPLHF. The DNA sequence follows: TGTGCCAGCAGTGAAGATGCGGGGCTGGAAAATTCACCCCTCCACTTT.